This record covers a single T cell receptor beta chain. The target antigen is unknown. The identical CDR3 is also encoded by other nucleotide sequences in the sample. The CDR3 loop spans 17 amino acids. Germline V lookup: CDR1 SGHTS, CDR2 YDEGEE. Trimming removed 0 bases from V and 1 base from J; junction bases left unmatched: 7. Free of recent acute infections or vaccinations, the donors were healthy HIV-negative adults. Each sample came from a Caucasian adult donor living in Nashville, Tennessee. The data derive from a study of shared clonotypes between healthy human individuals. General study results and limits: Estimated clonotype richness was generally higher in naive than memory subsets.

Sequencing was performed with immunoSEQ multiplex PCR; in TCRdb, only in-frame clones are kept and a portion is missing. This sample has hundreds of thousands of clones, with roughly 70% found just once. Sequenced sample: memory CD4+ T cells sorted from blood. Subset described: CD45RA-negative fraction. The V gene is TRBV5-8, the J gene TRBJ2-1, with TRBD2 identical over 7 bases. This sequence was found in a woman between 25 and 40 years old in good health. The CDR3 DNA sequence: TGTGCCAGCAGCTTGGCCGAAGGCGGGAGATCCTACAATGAGCAGTTCTTC. This translates into CASSLAEGGRSYNEQFF.